The 18 T cell receptor beta chains presented below share a single source sample, sequenced in a study of blood T cell repertoires in COVID-19. Measured with immunoSEQ multiplex PCR; TCRdb has only the in-frame clones, and not every one. The table records under 75,000 clones, over 70% of them present only once. Sequenced: peripheral blood. The receptors here all came from a man in his 70s who had recovered from COVID-19.

The CDR3 sequence: CASSREAGFETQYF. CDR3 nucleotides: TGTGCCAGCAGCCGCGAAGCAGGGTTCGAGACCCAGTACTTC. The chain recombines TRBV7-2 with TRBJ2-5, with D possibly being TRBD1 (5 bases). The CDR3 consists of 14 residues. V lost 5 bases and J lost 5, with 15 bases in between. CDR1 is SGHTA, CDR2 FQGNSA, per germline.

This chain uses TRBV9 with TRBJ2-7, with TRBD2 matching over 7 bases. After removal of 1 base from V and 2 bases from J, the junction contained 9 bases not matched to a gene. The CDR3 is 16 residues long. Germline V gives CDR1 SGDLS, CDR2 YYNGEE. CDR3 protein: CASSVPTSGAPYEQYF. In DNA form, the CDR3 reads TGTGCCAGCAGCGTACCAACCAGCGGGGCCCCCTACGAGCAGTACTTC.

V gene TRBV24-1 combines with J gene TRBJ1-1; no firm D call. Deletions cut 2 bases from V and 6 bases from J, with 6 bases between. Germline CDR1 is KGHDR and CDR2 is SFDVKD. This CDR3 has 12 residues. The CDR3: CATSDSTSEAFF. CDR3 DNA: TGTGCCACCAGTGATTCAACTTCTGAAGCTTTCTTT.

The chain uses TRBV20-1 and TRBJ1-1, with a possible D match to TRBD1 (6 bases). The CDR3 totals 10 residues. The V and J ends lost 7 bases and 6 bases respectively, with 9 bases between them. CDR1 and CDR2 (germline): DFQATT, SNEGSKA (reference sequence). The chain's CDR3 is CSDRDAEAFF. The DNA for the CDR3 is TGCAGTGACAGGGACGCTGAAGCTTTCTTT.

The gene calls are TRBV5-4 and TRBJ1-2; tentative D call: TRBD1 (6 bases). The CDR3 contains 13 residues. V was cut by 4 bases and J by 1 base, with 8 bases left in between. Germline V gene sequence: CDR1 SGHNT, CDR2 YYREEE (reference sequence). CDR3 amino acids: CASSPDSNYGYTF. Here the CDR3 DNA reads TGTGCCAGCAGCCCGGACAGTAACTATGGCTACACCTTC.

The rearrangement joins TRBV18 to TRBJ1-5; D gene ambiguous. This CDR3 has 17 amino acids. CDR1 and CDR2 from the germline V gene are KGHSH and LQKENI. The germline V and J ends were trimmed by 2 bases and 0 bases, with 14 bases remaining between them. The DNA for the CDR3 is TGTGCCAGCTCACCAAATCAGGAGGGCCGTAGCAATCAGCCCCAGCATTTT. As protein: CASSPNQEGRSNQPQHF. Based on the CDR3 plus reference TRBV18 and TRBJ1-5, the full variable domain is NAGVMQNPRHLVRRRGQEARLRCSPMKGHSHVYWYRQLPEEGLKFMVYLQKENIIDESGMPKERFSAEFPKEGPSILRIQQVVRGDSAAYFCASSPNQEGRSNQPQHFGDGTRLSIL.

This sequence joins TRBV28 and TRBJ1-2; D might be TRBD1 (5 bases). The CDR3 runs to 11 residues. CDR1 and CDR2 (germline): MDHEN, SYDVKM. V was pared by 10 bases and J by 6 bases, with 12 bases between. CDR3 sequence (DNA): TGTGCCATCACAGGAAACGATGGCTACACCTTC. Protein product: CAITGNDGYTF.

The chain carries TRBV2 and TRBJ1-3, with unresolved D. The V end was cut by 9 bases, the J end by 4 bases, with 16 bases between. The germline gives CDR1 SNHLY, CDR2 FYNNEI. The CDR3 length is 14 residues. CDR3 DNA sequence: TGTGCCAGTGGCCCCGAACGCTCAGGAAACACCATATATTTT. Translation gives CASGPERSGNTIYF.

The genes are TRBV28 and TRBJ2-3; 8 nucleotides align to TRBD2. In germline, CDR1 is MDHEN, CDR2 SYDVKM. Losses at the gene ends were 1 base for V and 2 bases for J; bases not matched to a gene: 11. CDR3 size: 18 residues. In DNA form, the CDR3 reads TGTGCCAGCAGTTTATCAATTCCCGGGACTAGGACCACAGATACGCAGTATTTT. Its translation: CASSLSIPGTRTTDTQYF.

V is TRBV10-3 and J is TRBJ1-2; D may be TRBD1 (5 bases). The CDR3 contains 13 residues. V lost 6 bases and J 4 bases, leaving 12 bases between the germline ends. The germline gives CDR1 ENHRY, CDR2 SYGVKD. The CDR3 sequence is CAISPPGGYGYTF. DNA for the CDR3: TGTGCCATCAGCCCCCCCGGGGGCTATGGCTACACCTTC.

The chain joins TRBV7-8 to TRBJ2-7; D gene unclear. V lost 1 base and J lost 1, with 11 bases in between. Germline V gene lookup returns CDR1 SGHVS and CDR2 FQNEAQ. CDR3 length: 15 amino acids. The CDR3 loop reads CASSLESRPSYEQYF. CDR3 DNA sequence: TGTGCCAGCAGCTTAGAAAGCAGGCCATCCTACGAGCAGTACTTC. The full variable domain, its missing parts supplied by reference TRBV7-8 and TRBJ2-7, is GAGVSQSPRYKVAKRGQDVALRCDPISGHVSLFWYQQALGQGPEFLTYFQNEAQLDKSGLPSDRFFAERPEGSVSTLKIQRTQQEDSAVYLCASSLESRPSYEQYFGPGTRLTVT.

DNA for the CDR3: TGTGCCAGCAGCTTGGACCTGACAGGGCCGCCCTACAATGAGCAGTTCTTC. It encodes CASSLDLTGPPYNEQFF. This rearrangement joins TRBV5-4 to TRBJ2-1; 7 nucleotides line up with TRBD1. The germline V gene encodes CDR1 SGHNT and CDR2 YYREEE (reference sequence). Germline trimming cut 0 bases from V and 2 bases from J; bases unmatched to any gene: 8. This CDR3 region has 17 residues.

The CDR3 here is CALRDQNTGELFF. The CDR3 DNA is TGTGCCCTGCGGGATCAGAACACCGGGGAGCTGTTTTTT. The V gene is TRBV24-1, the J gene TRBJ2-2; TRBD2 is a possible D gene (6 bases). From germline, CDR1 is KGHDR and CDR2 SFDVKD. The CDR3 has 13 residues. V lost 12 bases, J lost 1 base, and 11 bases lay in between.

This chain joins TRBV6-2 or TRBV6-3 and TRBJ2-1; D not certain. V shed 2 bases and J shed 4 bases, with 6 bases lying between them. The germline V gene has CDR1 MNHEY and CDR2 SVGEGT. This CDR3 is built from 13 residues. The DNA for the CDR3 is TGTGCCAGCAGTTACGAGACTTACAATGAGCAGTTCTTC. It encodes CASSYETYNEQFF.

This CDR3 is CASSPPPGSGELFF. The CDR3 coding sequence is TGTGCCAGCTCACCACCACCGGGATCCGGGGAGCTGTTTTTT. The rearrangement links TRBV18 to TRBJ2-2, with D perhaps matching TRBD2 (5 bases). V lost 0 bases, J lost 6 bases, and 8 bases lay in between. Germline V gives CDR1 KGHSH, CDR2 LQKENI. CDR3 length: 14 residues.

This chain uses TRBV28 with TRBJ1-2, with 7 bases matching TRBD1. With 4 bases clipped from V and 8 bases from J, the junction kept 10 bases outside the gene matches. CDR1 and CDR2 from the germline V gene are MDHEN and SYDVKM. This CDR3 contains 14 residues. The CDR3, as DNA: TGTGCCAGCAGTTCCGGACAGGCCTCGTTGGGCTACACCTTC. This encodes CASSSGQASLGYTF.

This chain joins TRBV12-5 and TRBJ2-3, with D perhaps matching TRBD2 (5 bases). CDR3 length: 15 residues. Trimming shortened V by 10 bases and J by 0 bases, and 17 bases separated the two germline ends. The germline V gene has CDR1 LGHNT and CDR2 FRNRAP. This CDR3 reads CATDQAETSTDTQYF. CDR3 DNA sequence: TGTGCTACCGACCAAGCGGAAACTAGCACAGATACGCAGTATTTT.

The V and J genes are TRBV3-1 (or the pseudogene TRBV3-2) and TRBJ2-2, with 11 bases lining up with TRBD2. Trimming took 4 bases from V and 1 from J; bases not matched to a gene: 2. The germline V gene encodes CDR1 LGHDT and CDR2 YNNKEL (reference sequence). CDR3 length: 16 amino acids. The CDR3 loop reads CASSRGLAGNTGELFF. The CDR3, as DNA: TGTGCCAGCAGCCGCGGACTAGCGGGGAACACCGGGGAGCTGTTTTTT.